The 13 T cell receptor beta chains presented below share a single source sample, sequenced in a study of PD-1 blockade in mismatch repair-deficient tumors. TCRdb's copy holds only in-frame clones and misses some; the assay was immunoSEQ multiplex PCR. Among roughly 50,000 clones, approximately 80% were seen once, and the ten largest hold over 3%. Here the sequenced sample was peripheral blood, taken 4 weeks after starting pembrolizumab. Receptor source: an adult with mismatch repair-deficient cancer.

This clone was seen a few times. The V call is TRBV6-5, the J call TRBJ1-5; 7 bases align to TRBD1. This CDR3 has 14 amino acids. The germline CDR1 and CDR2 sequences are MNHEY and SVGAGI. With V trimmed by 7 bases and J by 10 bases, 13 bases remained unmatched. CDR3 sequence reads: CASILDRRRGPQHF. DNA for the CDR3: TGTGCCAGCATTCTGGACAGGCGGCGGGGACCCCAGCATTTT.

The V call is TRBV29-1, the J call TRBJ1-2, with D perhaps TRBD1 (5 bases). CDR3 length: 14 amino acids. Trimming took off 0 bases at V and 8 bases at J, with 16 bases between the two ends. Looked up from germline, CDR1 is SQVTM and CDR2 is ANQGSEA. The CDR3 DNA sequence: TGCAGCGTTGAAGAGGGGGAGGGCGCTGAAGGCTACACCTTC. It yields the protein CSVEEGEGAEGYTF.

This chain connects TRBV30 to TRBJ2-1; D is perhaps TRBD2 (6 bases). CDR3 length equals 16 residues. Germline V gene sequence: CDR1 GTSNPN, CDR2 SVGIG (reference sequence). The V and J ends lost 0 bases and 0 bases respectively, with 12 bases between them. The DNA of the CDR3 is TGTGCCTGGAGTGTAAGGAGGGGAGGCTCCTACAATGAGCAGTTCTTC. Its translation is CAWSVRRGGSYNEQFF.

V is TRBV6-5 and J is TRBJ1-1; D unclear. The V and J ends lost 3 bases and 0 bases respectively, with 11 bases between them. CDR3 size: 15 residues. The germline CDR1 and CDR2 sequences are MNHEY and SVGAGI. The DNA of the CDR3 is TGTGCCAGCAGTTATAGGGTCACAGTGAACACTGAAGCTTTCTTT. It encodes CASSYRVTVNTEAFF.

This chain uses TRBV5-6 with TRBJ2-1, with unresolved D. This CDR3 is 12 amino acids long. Trimming left V 4 bases short and J 5 bases short, with 7 bases between. Germline CDR1 SGHDT, CDR2 YYEEEE. The CDR3 nucleotides are TGTGCCAGCAGCCCGATGAACAATGAGCAGTTCTTC. This gives the protein CASSPMNNEQFF. Combining the CDR3 with reference TRBV5-6 and TRBJ2-1 gives the whole variable domain DAGVTQSPTHLIKTRGQQVTLRCSPKSGHDTVSWYQQALGQGPQFIFQYYEEEERQRGNFPDRFSGHQFPNYSSELNVNALLLGDSALYLCASSPMNNEQFFGPGTRLTVL.

The chain links TRBV4-1 to TRBJ1-1; D is perhaps TRBD1 (6 bases). Germline V gives CDR1 MGHRA, CDR2 YSYEKL. The V end was cut by 3 bases, the J end by 0 bases, with 11 bases between. The length of the CDR3 is 15 residues. The CDR3 spells CASSQGGQMNTEAFF. CDR3 DNA: TGCGCCAGCAGCCAGGGCGGACAGATGAACACTGAAGCTTTCTTT.

This sequence joins TRBV25-1 and TRBJ2-7; D perhaps matches TRBD2 (5 bases). Trimming cost V 2 bases and J 0 bases, with 8 bases left between them. The CDR3 extends over 14 amino acids. CDR1 MGHDK and CDR2 SYGVNS come from the germline V gene. The DNA for the CDR3 is TGTGCCAGCAGTGAACAGCGGACCTCCTACGAGCAGTACTTC. This encodes CASSEQRTSYEQYF.

This clone was counted between two and nine times. The rearrangement joins TRBV7-2 to TRBJ2-2; D is uncertain. Germline V lookup: CDR1 SGHTA, CDR2 FQGNSA. V was pared by 5 bases and J by 5 bases, with 12 bases between. The CDR3 spans 14 residues. In DNA, the CDR3 is TGTGCCAGCAGCAAAGATAGGGCAACCGGGGAGCTGTTTTTT. It translates to CASSKDRATGELFF.

The chain links TRBV4-2 to TRBJ1-1, with D unresolved. The CDR3 length is 13 residues. V was clipped by 0 bases and J by 8 bases, with 10 bases between them. CDR1 is LGHNA and CDR2 is YNFKEQ in the germline V gene. Written as DNA, the CDR3 is TGTGCCAGCAGCCAAGATAGGCACGAAGAAGCTTTCTTT. Amino acid sequence: CASSQDRHEEAFF.

The count of this clone is one. The rearrangement joins TRBV2 to TRBJ1-5; D is possibly TRBD1 (5 bases). CDR3 size: 17 residues. CDR1 and CDR2 (germline): SNHLY, FYNNEI. V was pared by 6 bases and J by 1 base, with 19 bases between. The chain's CDR3 is CASSQPRDGVSNQPQHF. CDR3 coding DNA: TGTGCCAGCAGCCAACCCCGGGACGGAGTAAGCAATCAGCCCCAGCATTTT.

The J gene is TRBJ1-3, the V gene TRBV30; a weak D match, TRBD1 (5 bases). Per the germline V gene, CDR1 is GTSNPN and CDR2 is SVGIG (reference sequence). This CDR3 comprises 14 residues. Trimming cost V 2 bases and J 1 base, with 9 bases left between them. CDR3 sequence: CAWSRQGSGNTIYF. CDR3 nucleotide sequence: TGTGCCTGGAGTCGGCAGGGTTCTGGAAACACCATATATTTT. The whole variable domain, remainder taken from reference TRBV30 and TRBJ1-3, is SQTIHQWPATLVQPVGSPLSLECTVEGTSNPNLYWYRQAAGRGLQLLFYSVGIGQISSEVPQNLSASRPQDRQFILSSKKLLLSDSGFYLCAWSRQGSGNTIYFGEGSWLTVV.

The genes are TRBV11-3 and TRBJ2-7; D possibly uses TRBD1 or TRBD2 (5 bases each). From germline, CDR1 is SGHNT and CDR2 YENEEA. The length of the CDR3 is 15 residues. V was pared by 1 base and J by 0 bases, with 10 bases between. CDR3 residues: CASSLAGTDSYEQYF. The CDR3 nucleotides are TGTGCCAGCAGCTTAGCCGGGACCGACTCCTACGAGCAGTACTTC.

CDR3 residues: CSVLGNTEAFF. The CDR3 DNA sequence: TGCAGCGTGTTGGGTAACACTGAAGCTTTCTTT. The V call is TRBV20-1, the J call TRBJ1-1; D remains unclear. The CDR3 extends over 11 amino acids. The germline V gene encodes CDR1 DFQATT and CDR2 SNEGSKA (reference sequence).